This is a list of T cell receptor beta chains from one sample in a study of blood T cell repertoires in COVID-19. TCRdb's table, derived via immunoSEQ multiplex PCR, lists solely in-frame clones and lacks some. The data contain about 190,000 clones, around 80% of them seen just once; the ten biggest clones take up 2.5% to 3.5%. Specimen: peripheral blood. These receptors all come from a woman older than 75 with active or convalescent COVID-19. Each CDR3 is given with its conserved first and last residue. D genes are given only for firm matches. Size values are once, few and many counts, or a class for expanded clones, and some rows have none.

D gene: NA
clone size: NA
J gene: TRBJ2-2
V gene: TRBV5-1
CDR3 protein: CASTPRAANTGELFF
CDR3 DNA: TGCGCCAGCACCCCCCGTGCGGCGAACACCGGGGAGCTGTTTTTT

D gene: NA
clone size: once
J gene: TRBJ1-6
V gene: TRBV27
CDR3 protein: CASTDNRGNSPLHF
CDR3 DNA: TGTGCCAGCACTGACAACCGGGGTAATTCACCCCTCCACTTT

D gene: NA
clone size: NA
J gene: TRBJ1-1
V gene: TRBV2
CDR3 protein: CASSVYPPGLGTEAFF
CDR3 DNA: TGTGCCAGCAGTGTTTACCCCCCGGGTTTGGGCACTGAAGCTTTCTTT

D gene: NA
clone size: NA
J gene: TRBJ1-5
V gene: TRBV6-6
CDR3 protein: CASSYRTSYQPQHF
CDR3 DNA: TGTGCCAGCAGTTACCGGACATCGTATCAGCCCCAGCATTTT

D gene: TRBD1
clone size: NA
J gene: TRBJ1-1
V gene: TRBV4-1
CDR3 protein: CASSQGMTGRAFF
CDR3 DNA: TGCGCCAGCAGCCAGGGGATGACAGGGCGGGCTTTCTTT

D gene: NA
clone size: NA
J gene: TRBJ2-1
V gene: TRBV6-5
CDR3 protein: CASVSYNEQFF
CDR3 DNA: TGTGCCAGCGTCAGCTACAATGAGCAGTTCTTC

D gene: NA
clone size: NA
J gene: TRBJ2-2
V gene: TRBV7-2
CDR3 protein: CASSFRTGELFF
CDR3 DNA: TGTGCCAGCAGCTTCCGGACCGGGGAGCTGTTTTTT

D gene: TRBD2
clone size: NA
J gene: TRBJ2-1
V gene: TRBV6-6
CDR3 protein: CASSYQAGGVSEQFF
CDR3 DNA: TGTGCCAGCAGTTACCAAGCGGGGGGGGTTTCTGAGCAGTTCTTC

D gene: NA
clone size: NA
J gene: TRBJ1-3
V gene: TRBV6-5
CDR3 protein: CASSWRALSGNTIYF
CDR3 DNA: TGTGCCAGCAGTTGGAGGGCCCTCTCTGGAAACACCATATATTTT

D gene: TRBD1
clone size: NA
J gene: TRBJ1-2
V gene: TRBV28
CDR3 protein: CASSSGTVDGYTF
CDR3 DNA: TGTGCCAGCAGTTCGGGGACAGTCGACGGCTACACCTTC

D gene: TRBD2
clone size: NA
J gene: TRBJ2-5
V gene: TRBV19
CDR3 protein: CASSGRLASETQYF
CDR3 DNA: TGTGCCAGTAGTGGGAGACTAGCGTCGGAGACCCAGTACTTC

D gene: TRBD1
clone size: NA
J gene: TRBJ1-4
V gene: TRBV15
CDR3 protein: CATSRGDSVAEKLFF
CDR3 DNA: TGTGCCACCAGCAGAGGGGACAGCGTGGCCGAAAAACTGTTTTTT

D gene: TRBD1
clone size: NA
J gene: TRBJ1-2
V gene: TRBV7-9
CDR3 protein: CASSDDRGRVYGYTF
CDR3 DNA: TGTGCCAGCAGCGATGACAGGGGGCGGGTGTATGGCTACACCTTC

D gene: TRBD2
clone size: many
J gene: TRBJ2-7
V gene: TRBV3-1/TRBV3-2
CDR3 protein: CASSQGLAGGLLYEQYF
CDR3 DNA: TGTGCCAGCAGCCAAGGACTAGCGGGGGGCCTTCTCTACGAGCAGTACTTC

D gene: TRBD1
clone size: NA
J gene: TRBJ1-2
V gene: TRBV5-1
CDR3 protein: CASSLGQGGRGGYTF
CDR3 DNA: TGCGCCAGCAGCTTGGGACAGGGGGGTCGCGGTGGCTACACCTTC

D gene: TRBD2
clone size: NA
J gene: TRBJ2-2
V gene: TRBV3-1/TRBV3-2
CDR3 protein: CASSQGGLAPGELFF
CDR3 DNA: TGTGCCAGCAGCCAAGGGGGACTAGCTCCCGGGGAGCTGTTTTTT